This T cell receptor beta chain comes out of a study of blood T cells in healthy people across ages. Whole-study context: Capture via template switching afforded approximately one barcoded beta molecule per two T cells.

The CDR3 is 15 residues long. CDR1 SGHAT and CDR2 FQNNGV come from the germline V gene. V lost 5 bases to trimming and J lost 5 bases, with 18 bases between them. Through a sample-barcoded 5' primer and a J-beta primer mix, a second PCR was run for roughly 7 to 11 cycles. MiXCR was run by TCRdb on the 5' RACE reads, yielding one entry per CDR3 protein. The sample lists 1.2 million to 1.5 million distinct CDR3 sequences, 59% occurring once. Each individual donor underwent a draw of roughly 10 milliliters of peripheral blood. The chain carries TRBV11-2 and TRBJ1-1, with D perhaps TRBD1 (5 bases). The sample comprised blood. This receptor was identified in a man aged 18 to 30 in good health. CDR3 nucleotides: TGTGCCAGCAGCCAAGAGGGACCCCGGGGGACTGAAGCTTTCTTT. This sequence encodes CASSQEGPRGTEAFF.